The 2 T cell receptor beta chains presented below share a single source sample, sequenced in a study of cytomegalovirus exposure and HLA in healthy donors. Researchers ran the PCR with 60 Vbeta and 13 Jbeta primers. Repertoires were generated with immunoSEQ multiplex PCR, while TCRdb's copy carries only in-frame clones and drops some. The sample holds some 130,000 clones, 80% to 90% seen once. Sequenced: PBMCs. The receptors were sampled from a young woman in good health and CMV-seronegative.

V is TRBV28 and J is TRBJ2-1; tentative D call: TRBD1 (6 bases). The CDR3 has 15 amino acids. Deletions cut 0 bases from V and 5 bases from J, with 11 bases between. The germline gives CDR1 MDHEN, CDR2 SYDVKM. CDR3 bases: TGTGCCAGCAGTTTATGGGGGGCTCACGACAATGAGCAGTTCTTC. Translating it yields CASSLWGAHDNEQFF.

J is TRBJ2-7 and V is TRBV27; TRBD2 agrees at 9 bases. V shed 8 bases and J 3 bases; nucleotides not matched to a gene: 8. The germline gives CDR1 MNHEY, CDR2 SMNVEV (reference sequence). The CDR3 runs 14 residues. CDR3 sequence reads: CASGTLAGNYEQYF. In nucleotides, the CDR3 is TGTGCCAGCGGAACTCTAGCGGGAAACTACGAGCAGTACTTC.